The 20 T cell receptor beta chains given below trace back to one sample, sequenced in a study of blood T cell repertoires in COVID-19. The assay was immunoSEQ multiplex PCR, and TCRdb's table has in-frame clones only and misses some. The sample has more than 100,000 clones, about 90% seen once; the top ten hold approximately 6.2%. Sequenced material: peripheral blood. Every receptor here comes from a human donor in a cohort sampled during active COVID-19.

The gene calls are TRBV2 and TRBJ1-3; TRBD1 might be the D (5 bases). The length of the CDR3 is 15 residues. CDR1 is SNHLY and CDR2 is FYNNEI in the germline V gene. Trimming removed 7 bases from V and 0 bases from J, with 13 bases in between. The CDR3 DNA follows: TGTGCCAGCACCTACTCCGGGGGCTCTGGAAACACCATATATTTT. Translating it yields CASTYSGGSGNTIYF. The full variable domain, with the rest looked up from reference TRBV2 and TRBJ1-3, is EPEVTQTPSHQVTQMGQEVILRCVPISNHLYFYWYRQILGQKVEFLVSFYNNEISEKSEIFDDQFSVERPDGSNFTLKIRSTKLEDSAMYFCASTYSGGSGNTIYFGEGSWLTVV.

This chain joins TRBV7-2 and TRBJ2-2; 12 nucleotides line up with TRBD2. In germline, CDR1 is SGHTA, CDR2 FQGNSA. The ends lost 4 bases at V and 0 bases at J; junction bases unmatched: 6. The CDR3 loop spans 18 amino acids. The CDR3: CASSSPSGGGPNTGELFF. As DNA, the CDR3 is TGTGCCAGCAGCTCGCCTAGCGGGGGGGGGCCGAACACCGGGGAGCTGTTTTTT.

The chain is built from TRBV4-1 and TRBJ2-1; D unclear. Trimming took off 0 bases at V and 6 bases at J, with 12 bases between the two ends. Per germline, CDR1 MGHRA and CDR2 YSYEKL. This CDR3 spans 15 amino acids. In nucleotides, the CDR3 is TGCGCCAGCAGCCAAGATCGTCCCCGAGGCAATGAGCAGTTCTTC. This translates into CASSQDRPRGNEQFF.

The chain is built from TRBV30 and TRBJ2-1, with TRBD1 as a possible D gene (6 bases). This CDR3 comprises 15 residues. CDR1 GTSNPN and CDR2 SVGIG come from the germline V gene (reference sequence). Trimming took 1 base from V and 9 from J, leaving 19 bases between them. Written as DNA, the CDR3 is TGTGCCTGGAGTGCTCAGGGGAGATGGTCTTCTGAGCAGTTCTTC. It translates to CAWSAQGRWSSEQFF. The whole variable domain, filled in from reference TRBV30 and TRBJ2-1, reads SQTIHQWPATLVQPVGSPLSLECTVEGTSNPNLYWYRQAAGRGLQLLFYSVGIGQISSEVPQNLSASRPQDRQFILSSKKLLLSDSGFYLCAWSAQGRWSSEQFFGPGTRLTVL.

The rearrangement links TRBV27 to TRBJ1-4; TRBD1 matches at 11 bases. From germline, CDR1 is MNHEY and CDR2 SMNVEV (reference sequence). The CDR3 covers 15 residues. V was clipped by 3 bases and J by 8 bases; unmatched bases: 5. The CDR3 nucleotides are TGTGCCAGCAGTTTGGGGACAGGGGGTGGGGAAAAACTGTTTTTT. As protein: CASSLGTGGGEKLFF.

This clone has more than one count but fewer than ten. This chain joins TRBV6-5 and TRBJ1-2, with D maybe TRBD1 (5 bases). In germline, CDR1 is MNHEY, CDR2 SVGAGI. The germline V and J ends were trimmed by 10 bases and 5 bases, with 8 bases remaining between them. The length of the CDR3 is 10 residues. CDR3 nucleotide sequence: TGTGCCACCCGACAGTATGGCTACACCTTC. This codes for CATRQYGYTF.

The rearrangement uses TRBV3-1 (or the pseudogene TRBV3-2) and TRBJ1-5, with 9 bases that match TRBD1. Germline values: CDR1 LGHDT, CDR2 YNNKEL (reference sequence). The CDR3 covers 14 residues. V lost 4 bases to trimming and J lost 4 bases; unmatched junction nucleotides: 2. The CDR3 DNA sequence: TGTGCCAGCAGCCTCGGGACAGGGAATCAGCCCCAGCATTTT. This gives the protein CASSLGTGNQPQHF.

V usage is TRBV7-6 and J usage is TRBJ2-1, with D possibly TRBD2 on 6 matching bases. CDR1 and CDR2 from the germline V gene are SGHVS and FNYEAQ. This CDR3 spans 17 amino acids. Trimming cost V 3 bases and J 4 bases, with 19 bases left between them. The DNA of the CDR3 is TGTGCCAGCAGCTTCGGTGGGGGGACCCCCGGTTACAATGAGCAGTTCTTC. It codes for CASSFGGGTPGYNEQFF.

The V gene is TRBV29-1, the J gene TRBJ1-1; TRBD1 agrees at 7 bases. Germline V gene data show CDR1 as SQVTM and CDR2 as ANQGSEA. The CDR3 spans 12 residues. V gave up 4 bases and J gave up 3 bases; unmatched junction bases: 2. DNA of the CDR3: TGCAGCGTTGTGGACAGGTACACTGAAGCTTTCTTT. This gives the protein CSVVDRYTEAFF.

The DNA of the CDR3 is TGTGCCAGCAGCCCACGCCGGTTAGCTAATGAAAAACTGTTTTTT. As protein: CASSPRRLANEKLFF. The J gene is TRBJ1-4, the V gene TRBV28; D is unresolved. The germline gives CDR1 MDHEN, CDR2 SYDVKM. CDR3 length: 15 amino acids. The V gene lost 6 bases and the J gene lost 3 bases, with 14 bases spanning the gap.

This clone was recorded only once. The V call is TRBV18, the J call TRBJ2-1, with 10 nucleotides matching TRBD2. CDR3 length: 15 residues. With 2 bases clipped from V and 8 bases from J, the junction kept 6 bases outside the gene matches. Germline V CDR1 and CDR2: KGHSH, LQKENI. The CDR3 sequence is CASSPILAGVDEQFF. Here the CDR3 DNA reads TGTGCCAGCTCACCAATTCTAGCGGGAGTCGATGAGCAGTTCTTC.

The chain links TRBV2 to TRBJ2-7; 7 nucleotides align to TRBD1. CDR1 is SNHLY, CDR2 FYNNEI, per germline. V gave up 7 bases and J gave up 5 bases; unmatched junction bases: 5. CDR3 length: 12 amino acids. Written as DNA, the CDR3 is TGTGCCAGCAACCGGGACAGCCACGAGCAGTACTTC. The encoded protein is CASNRDSHEQYF.

The rearrangement links TRBV6-1 to TRBJ2-3, with D tentatively TRBD1 (6 bases). The CDR3 contains 15 residues. The V gene's germline CDR1 is MNHNS and CDR2 SASEGT. The V and J ends lost 0 bases and 4 bases respectively, with 11 bases between them. The DNA for the CDR3 is TGTGCCAGCAGTGAAGCGCTTCAGGGGCCAGATACGCAGTATTTT. It encodes CASSEALQGPDTQYF.

The chain links TRBV7-9 to TRBJ1-5; TRBD1 aligns across 7 bases. The CDR3 is 15 residues long. Germline CDR1 and CDR2: SEHNR and FQNEAQ (reference sequence). With 5 bases clipped from V and 11 bases from J, the junction kept 15 bases outside the gene matches. CDR3: CASSAITGAPHTQHF. CDR3 in DNA: TGTGCCAGCAGCGCAATAACAGGGGCCCCTCACACCCAGCATTTT.

The chain has TRBV30 and TRBJ1-4, with D hard to call. Trimming pared 0 bases from V and 2 bases from J, leaving 7 bases between. This CDR3 has 14 residues. Germline assignment: CDR1 GTSNPN and CDR2 SVGIG (reference sequence). CDR3 coding DNA: TGTGCCTGGAGTGTTCAGAAGACTAATGAAAAACTGTTTTTT. It specifies CAWSVQKTNEKLFF.

This chain uses TRBV4-1 with TRBJ2-2; 8 nucleotides align to TRBD2. With V trimmed by 1 base and J by 2 bases, 9 bases remained unmatched. Germline values: CDR1 MGHRA, CDR2 YSYEKL. The CDR3 has 18 residues. CDR3 sequence: CASSQAGSAGGNTGELFF. CDR3 coding DNA: TGCGCCAGCAGCCAAGCAGGATCGGCGGGGGGCAACACCGGGGAGCTGTTTTTT.

The chain recombines TRBV2 with TRBJ1-2, with a weak D call TRBD1 (6 bases). The V end lost 2 bases, the J end lost 6 bases, and 10 bases lay between the germline ends. The CDR3 spans 13 residues. Germline values: CDR1 SNHLY, CDR2 FYNNEI. The CDR3 DNA reads TGTGCCAGCAGTGAAACAGGGTGGCATGGCTACACCTTC. This translates into CASSETGWHGYTF.

This clone was observed a single time. V is TRBV12-3 or TRBV12-4 and J is TRBJ2-5, with D tentatively TRBD1 (6 bases). The CDR3 has 13 amino acids. The V and J ends lost 6 bases and 5 bases respectively, with 13 bases between them. CDR3 sequence reads: CASRSGARETQYF. The CDR3 region has the DNA TGTGCCAGCAGATCAGGGGCTCGGGAGACCCAGTACTTC.

This chain connects TRBV2 to TRBJ2-3, with 7 bases matching TRBD2. The CDR3 is 14 amino acids. CDR1 and CDR2 from the germline V gene are SNHLY and FYNNEI. The ends lost 6 bases at V and 0 bases at J; junction bases unmatched: 3. The CDR3 sequence is CASRLAPSTDTQYF. Written as DNA, the CDR3 is TGTGCCAGCAGACTAGCGCCTAGCACAGATACGCAGTATTTT.

The V call is TRBV24-1, the J call TRBJ2-5; TRBD2 might be the D (5 bases). CDR1 is KGHDR, CDR2 SFDVKD, per germline. The CDR3 loop spans 15 amino acids. The V gene lost 2 bases and the J gene lost 5 bases, with 14 bases spanning the gap. In DNA, the CDR3 is TGTGCCACCAGTGATTATGCTAACGGCGGGGAGACCCAGTACTTC. Its protein product is CATSDYANGGETQYF.